This TCR beta chain was recorded in a study of cytomegalovirus exposure and HLA in healthy donors. Overall study findings and caveats: The later analysis indicated that the majority of CMV-associated TCR beta chains appeared HLA-restricted.

Donors in the study were healthy people who gave bone marrow. This clone showed up just a few times. As yet, its antigen is unknown. The PCR employed 60 Vbeta primers together with 13 Jbeta primers. Some clones are missing from TCRdb's copy, which holds only in-frame ones; the method was immunoSEQ multiplex PCR. There are some 110,000 clones in the sample; around 69% occur only once, and roughly a sixth lies in the top ten. The length of the CDR3 is 13 residues. The ends were cut back, 7 bases at V and 7 bases at J, with 16 bases in the middle. The germline V gene has CDR1 LGHNT and CDR2 FRNRAP. This receptor was identified in a man aged 45-60 years in good health and CMV-seropositive. Material: PBMCs. The chain employs TRBV12-5 and TRBJ1-1; D gene ambiguous. CDR3 region: CASVRGTGGEAFF. The DNA for the CDR3 is TGTGCTAGTGTTCGAGGAACCGGCGGTGAAGCTTTCTTT.